This TCR beta chain appears in the sequencing data of a study of cytomegalovirus exposure and HLA in healthy donors (dated by TCRdb to between 2016 and 2019). At the level of the whole study: In an earlier analysis of roughly 500 of the donors, less than 350 Gb of sequence data and 120 million or so unique TCR beta sequences from about 190 million T cells were reported. In addition to the first cohort of 666 subjects, a separate validation cohort of some 120 different subjects was used. The genetic ancestry cluster associated with self-reported Caucasian donors included over 65% of the roughly 390 genotyped donors. Using immunosequencing, the study profiled T cell repertoires from some 670 subjects and related those repertoires to cytomegalovirus serostatus. In an earlier analysis of more than 550 of the donors, high-throughput TCR beta sequencing was used to judge whether each TCR beta V gene segment behaved as functional or pseudogenic. About five DR-DQ haplotypes were treated as single units for association and clustering because of strong linkage in the cohort. Donor age, sex, ethnicity and CMV serostatus were collected together with the repertoire data. Genome-wide SNP genotypes for about 60% of the 666 donors were used in a later genetic analysis, which treated that subset as a discovery cohort. In a later analysis, previously published TCR beta repertoires from about 670 donors were re-analyzed and high-resolution HLA genotyping was added so that TCR occurrence patterns could be studied. All discovery cohort repertoires had been generated using a single sequencing platform. The study aimed to test whether cataloging public T cell receptors could reveal signatures of past pathogen exposure. In the later analysis, no new phenotypic data were used to find candidate immune exposures; instead, reliance was placed on TCR beta sequences and their occurrence across donors. HLA typing included class I and class II loci at four-digit resolution. The number of donors typed differed by locus, with about 629-630 for A, B, C, DRB1 and DQB1, around 500 for DQA1, 606 for DPA1, and 450 to 480 for DPB1. About 320 gigabases of sequencing data and some 85 million unique TCR sequences were included in an early release covering 550 to 800 HLA-typed donors. High-throughput TCR immunosequencing, statistical association of individual TCRs with disease status, and machine learning were combined to predict cytomegalovirus infection status. Among 300 to 500 genotyped donors of the cohort, an average of around 250,000 unique TCR beta nucleotide sequences was sequenced per donor, of which about 19% were non-productive. General study outcomes and caveats: The study listed 164 TCR beta chains as associated with cytomegalovirus. A few of the identified cytomegalovirus-associated TCR beta chains were confirmed in vitro to be specific for cytomegalovirus antigens. At a false discovery rate of 0.05, a later analysis linked around 15,000 TCR beta sequences to specific HLA alleles. Correlated functional status among segregating V segments might reflect linkage disequilibrium, but an unknown experimental factor could not be ruled out. A further reported finding was that TCR beta sequences accurately predicted the HLA-A and HLA-B alleles for most subjects in the first cohort. According to a later genetic analysis, donors in an Asian-associated ancestry cluster had fewer N-insertions in productive TCRs than the approximately 690-donor mean. Because counts were too low, 15 to 20 rarely observed V segments, including chromosome 9 orphons, were excluded from the earlier analysis of about 500 of the donors. Because some donors lacked HLA typing at each locus, the association tests relied only on the typed subset. Most TCR sequences were seen in very few donors, while some public TCRs were found in many individuals. When HLA alleles, especially DR and DQ, strongly co-occurred, TCR associations were difficult to assign to individual alleles. A cluster of highly shared sequence variants was judged likely to represent a technical artifact of the sequencing pipeline. For the cohort, immune exposure information was limited to CMV serostatus. Most CMV-associated TCR beta chains appeared to be HLA-restricted in a later analysis, and the HLA associations seemed to be driven largely by CMV exposure. A later analysis found that TCR association rates varied across HLA loci, with DRB1 alleles showing the most associated TCRs and HLA-C alleles the fewest. Presence/absence analyses assumed roughly uniform sequencing depth across donors, an assumption that may not hold. Cytomegalovirus status was reported to be diagnosed by the classifier with high specificity and sensitivity in both the original and validation cohorts. The authors suggested that the approach could potentially be extended to other disease states and immunological phenotypes. In a later genetic analysis, a missense DCLRE1C variant was associated with V-gene and J-gene trimming of TCR beta chains, and the association was replicated in an independent cohort. In a later analysis, HLA-associated TCR beta chains were found to be more clonally expanded and to have lower generation probabilities than equally common non-associated chains. In a later analysis, several top co-occurrence clusters were reported to appear linked to parvovirus B19, influenza, CMV and Epstein-Barr virus. In an earlier analysis of approximately 590 of the donors, most TCR beta V segments were observed in productive rearrangements about 87% or about 30% of the time, broadly matching IMGT annotations. In this cohort, only TCR beta chains were sequenced, and detectable features were limited by the absence of alpha or paired-chain data. The 87-base-pair reads could not distinguish some IMGT-functional V segments, including TRBV6-2 and TRBV6-3, so those segments were excluded.

Library creation used the immunoSEQ multiplex PCR assay. For the multiplex PCR, a mixture combining 60 forward primers for TCR Vbeta segments and 13 reverse primers for TCR Jbeta segments was used. Amplification of the CDR3 region of rearranged TCR beta genes was performed with a multiplex PCR assay on genomic DNA. The Illumina HiSeq System was used to sequence the amplified TCR beta libraries as 87-base-pair reads. Per the original workflow: Across the roughly 640 repertoires, a later analysis counted roughly 84 million unique TCR beta chains, around 11 million of which were shared by at least two donors. Raw reads were error-corrected and collapsed into unique sequences by a nearest-neighbor algorithm in which closely related sequences were merged to remove PCR and sequencing errors. V, D and J gene segments were assigned by aligning CDR3 sequences to IMGT reference sequences. For a sequence to be retained, a match of at least six nucleotides to both a V gene segment and a J gene segment was required. A rearrangement was called productive if the CDR3 had no stop codons and remained in frame with V and J, and every other rearrangement was called non-productive. Following IMGT convention, CDR3 was defined as the stretch from the second conserved V-encoded cysteine up to the conserved J-encoded phenylalanine. The earlier analysis of about 590 of the donors excluded sequences that lacked an unambiguous match to a single V gene segment. An earlier analysis of about 590 of the donors classified V segments as functional when productive rearrangements were above 56.7% and as segregating when the standard deviation between donors was above 5%. A statistical classification framework was developed to diagnose cytomegalovirus status using the catalog of TCR beta chain sequences. In a later analysis, V and J genes were assigned by comparing TCR nucleotide sequences against IMGT/GENE-DB human TR gene sequences. In a later analysis, CDR3 sequences and most-parsimonious VDJ recombination scenarios were assigned using the TCRdist pipeline. In a later analysis, each TCR beta chain was defined by its CDR3 amino acid sequence together with its V-gene family, and reads without a unique V-gene family were excluded. As a way to deal with suspected cross-contamination and a sequencing artifact, a later analysis dropped 592 nucleotide sequences that were highly shared and had low generation probability. In a later analysis, a clonal expansion index for each public chain was calculated from normalized within-repertoire ranks of inferred template counts. In a later analysis, generation probabilities were computed using a VDJ recombination model fitted to out-of-frame rearrangements, and the results were checked against IGoR. In a later analysis, TCR-TCR, TCR-HLA and TCR-CMV co-occurrence was scored with hypergeometric tests, and a repertoire-size bias correction was applied to TCR pairs. To estimate false discovery rates, a later analysis permuted the HLA or CMV assignments 20 times. In a later analysis, co-occurring TCRs were grouped with DBSCAN, and TCRdist sequence similarity was added when clustering was performed within HLA-allele-positive subsets. Repertoires with fewer than 30,000 or more than 120,000 public chains were left out of co-occurrence clustering, as were five repertoires with anomalous nucleotide sharing. TCRdb took over this immuneACCESS table, retaining in-frame rearrangements with V and J assigned. Such tables are incomplete; in checked studies, under half of the missing clones stem from an unresolved V gene, and the remainder is unexplained. The V and J calls and clone size were taken over from that table, and D and trimming were inferred from the DNA. In this sample the table shows roughly 190,000 clones, approximately 79% of which occur a single time. The ten largest clones represent approximately 1.5% of the sample.

The cohort consisted of 670 or so healthy bone marrow donors. At the time of sampling, all cohort members were nominally healthy, though unrecorded immune exposures were likely present. The donor was CMV seropositive and was included in the group of 290 or so seropositive cohort members. Every donor gave a peripheral blood sample, and the peripheral blood mononuclear cells from that sample were used for TCR beta sequencing. The Qiagen DNeasy Blood Extraction Kit was used to extract genomic DNA from the blood cell samples. This clone was seen only a few times. Its antigen remains unidentified. No per-base quality is available; no much larger clone lies one base away. CDR1 and CDR2 (MNHNY, SVGAGI) derive from the germline V gene (reference sequence). Trimming leaves V shorter by 5 bases and J shorter by 3 bases, with the junction holding 0 bases beyond the gene matches. The CDR3 contains 12 residues, cysteine and phenylalanine counted. The entry retains the CDR3 DNA only, 36 bases that are in frame from base 1.

Sequenced: PBMCs. The sequence links TRBV6-6 to TRBJ2-7; the central 8 bases match TRBD1. This clonotype was obtained from a girl aged 5-17 years in good health and CMV-seropositive. In nucleotide form, the sequence is TGTGCCAGCAGTACAGGGGGCTACGAGCAGTACTTC. Its protein reads: CASSTGGYEQYF.